This T cell receptor beta chain was observed in a study of technical replicates of blood from a handful of donors (dated by TCRdb to the late 2010s). The protocol used for the library was the immunoSEQ multiplex PCR assay. Held by TCRdb, this immuneACCESS table contains in-frame sequences only and omits some clones. Under half of the omission traces to an unresolved V gene where checked; the cause of the rest is unknown. The sample profile shows 51,000 or so clones; 80% to 95% of them were found once. In total, the top ten clones hold 3.9% of the sample. Measured from the cysteine to the phenylalanine, the CDR3 is 15 residues long. CDR3 DNA only is kept here, 45 bases in frame from base 1. Trimming leaves V shorter by 5 bases and J shorter by 2 bases, with the junction holding 5 bases beyond the gene matches. From a lookup of the germline V gene, CDR1 and CDR2 are SGHTA and FQGTGA. A word on this clone: What this receptor recognizes is not known. No clone much larger than this one lies a single base away; base qualities are absent.

This receptor chain uses TRBV7-3 and TRBJ2-3; 9 nucleotides in the junction match TRBD2. The sequence was collected from a human donor in good health. Some clones in this sample may be carry-over from other donors' samples. The sequenced sample was PBMCs. At the DNA level, the sequence is TGTGCCAGCAGCGTAGGACTAGCGAACACAGATACGCAGTATTTT. Translated, it reads CASSVGLANTDTQYF.